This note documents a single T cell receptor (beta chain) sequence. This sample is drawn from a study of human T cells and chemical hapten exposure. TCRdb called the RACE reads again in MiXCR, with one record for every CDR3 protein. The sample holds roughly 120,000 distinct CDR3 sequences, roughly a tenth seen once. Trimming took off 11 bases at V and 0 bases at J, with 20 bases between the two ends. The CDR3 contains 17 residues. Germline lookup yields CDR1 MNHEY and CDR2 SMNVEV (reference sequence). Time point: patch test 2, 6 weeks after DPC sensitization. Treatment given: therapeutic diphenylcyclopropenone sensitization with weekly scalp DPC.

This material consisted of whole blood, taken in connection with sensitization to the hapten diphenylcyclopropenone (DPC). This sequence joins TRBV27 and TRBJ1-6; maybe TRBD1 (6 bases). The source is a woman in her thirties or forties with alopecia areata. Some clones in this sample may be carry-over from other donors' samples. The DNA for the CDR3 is TGTGCCGCAGGGGCCGGGCCAACGAGCTCCTATAATTCACCCCTCCACTTT. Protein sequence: CAAGAGPTSSYNSPLHF.